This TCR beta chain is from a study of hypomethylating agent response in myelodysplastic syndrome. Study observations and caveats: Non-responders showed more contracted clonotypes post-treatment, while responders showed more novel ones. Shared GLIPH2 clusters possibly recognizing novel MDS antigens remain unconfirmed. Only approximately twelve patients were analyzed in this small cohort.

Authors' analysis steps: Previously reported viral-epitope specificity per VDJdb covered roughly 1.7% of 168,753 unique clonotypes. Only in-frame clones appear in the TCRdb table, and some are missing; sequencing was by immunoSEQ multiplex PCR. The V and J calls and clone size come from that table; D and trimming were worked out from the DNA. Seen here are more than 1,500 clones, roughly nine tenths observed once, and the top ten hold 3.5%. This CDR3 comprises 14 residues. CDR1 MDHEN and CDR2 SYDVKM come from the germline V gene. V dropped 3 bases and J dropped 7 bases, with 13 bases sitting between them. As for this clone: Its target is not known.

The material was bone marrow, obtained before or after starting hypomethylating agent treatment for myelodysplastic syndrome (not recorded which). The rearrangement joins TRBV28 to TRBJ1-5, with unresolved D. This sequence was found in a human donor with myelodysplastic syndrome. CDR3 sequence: CASSLLRGEQPQHF. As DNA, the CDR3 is TGTGCCAGCAGTTTGTTGCGGGGTGAGCAGCCCCAGCATTTT.